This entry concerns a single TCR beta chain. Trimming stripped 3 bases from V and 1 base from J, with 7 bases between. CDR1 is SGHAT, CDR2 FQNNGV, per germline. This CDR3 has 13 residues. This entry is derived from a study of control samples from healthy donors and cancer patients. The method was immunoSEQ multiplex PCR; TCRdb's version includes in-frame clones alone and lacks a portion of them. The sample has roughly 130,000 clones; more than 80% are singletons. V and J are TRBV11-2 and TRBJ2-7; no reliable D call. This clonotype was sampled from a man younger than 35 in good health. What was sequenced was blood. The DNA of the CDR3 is TGTGCCAGCAGCTTGAGTCTATCCTACGAGCAGTACGTC. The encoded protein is CASSLSLSYEQYV.